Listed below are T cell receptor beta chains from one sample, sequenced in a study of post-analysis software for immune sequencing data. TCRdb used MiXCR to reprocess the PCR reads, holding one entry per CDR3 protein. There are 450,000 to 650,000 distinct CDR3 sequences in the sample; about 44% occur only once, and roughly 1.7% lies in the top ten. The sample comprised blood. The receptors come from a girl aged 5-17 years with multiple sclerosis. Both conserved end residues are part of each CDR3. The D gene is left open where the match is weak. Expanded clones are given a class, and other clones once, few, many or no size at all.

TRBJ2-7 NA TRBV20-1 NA CSPRALGRYEQYF TGCAGTCCGAGGGCCCTGGGACGCTACGAGCAGTACTTC
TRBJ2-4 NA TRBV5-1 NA CASSGTGKNIQYF TGCGCCAGCAGCGGCACAGGAAAAAACATTCAGTACTTC
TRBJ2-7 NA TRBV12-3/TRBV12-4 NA CASSDTARPRGEAQYF TGTGCCAGCAGTGATACTGCGCGCCCTCGAGGAGAGGCCCAGTACTTC
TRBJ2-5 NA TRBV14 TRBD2 CASSQESRTSGWRRETQYF TGTGCCAGCAGCCAAGAGAGTCGGACTAGCGGGTGGCGGCGAGAGACCCAGTACTTC
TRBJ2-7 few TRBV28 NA CASSLVTGGLSYEQYF TGTGCCAGCAGCCTCGTGACGGGCGGACTATCCTACGAGCAGTACTTC
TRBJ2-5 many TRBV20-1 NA CSARDPPPGETQYF TGCAGTGCTAGAGACCCACCGCCGGGGGAGACCCAGTACTTC
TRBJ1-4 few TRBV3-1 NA CASSQVSGEKLFF TGTGCCAGCAGCCAAGTATCAGGTGAAAAACTGTTTTTT
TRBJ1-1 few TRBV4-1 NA CASSQEAITEAFF TGCGCCAGCAGCCAAGAGGCCATCACTGAAGCTTTCTTT
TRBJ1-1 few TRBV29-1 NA CSAGNTEAFF TGCAGCGCCGGGAACACTGAAGCTTTCTTT
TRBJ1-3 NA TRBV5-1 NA CASSLTPGRTGNTIYF TGCGCCAGCAGCTTAACCCCAGGGCGGACGGGAAACACCATATATTTT
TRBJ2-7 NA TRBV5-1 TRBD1 CASSWGDRDSYEQYF TGCGCCAGCAGCTGGGGGGACAGGGACTCCTACGAGCAGTACTTC
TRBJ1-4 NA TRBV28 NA CASRERGATNEKPFF TGTGCCAGCAGGGAACGGGGGGCTACTAATGAAAAACCGTTTTTT
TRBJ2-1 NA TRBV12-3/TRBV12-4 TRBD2 CARVQAGAEGGGQFF TGTGCCCGCGTACAAGCGGGAGCCGAGGGGGGTGGGCAGTTCTTC
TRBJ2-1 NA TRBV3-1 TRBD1 CASSQGQGDNEQFF TGTGCCAGCAGCCAAGGGCAGGGGGACAATGAGCAGTTCTTC
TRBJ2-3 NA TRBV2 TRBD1 CASTVRTGVRDTQYF TGTGCCAGCACCGTCAGGACAGGGGTGAGAGATACGCAGTATTTT
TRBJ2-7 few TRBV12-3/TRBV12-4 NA CASSQRTAYEQYF TGTGCCAGCAGTCAACGGACAGCCTACGAGCAGTACTTC
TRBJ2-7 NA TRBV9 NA CASSVGRAGENEQYF TGTGCCAGCAGCGTTGGAAGGGCAGGGGAGAACGAGCAGTACTTC
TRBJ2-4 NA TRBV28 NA CASSPSTILAKNIQYF TGTGCCAGCAGCCCTTCCACCATCTTAGCCAAAAACATTCAGTACTTC
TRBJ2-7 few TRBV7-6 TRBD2 CASSLGTSGRGDEQYF TGTGCCAGCAGCTTAGGGACTAGCGGGAGGGGTGACGAGCAGTACTTC
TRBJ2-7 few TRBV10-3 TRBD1 CAISESDRTSYEQYF TGTGCCATCAGTGAGTCGGACAGGACCTCCTACGAGCAGTACTTC
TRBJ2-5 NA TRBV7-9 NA CASSLTRGRETQYF TGTGCCAGCAGCTTAACTAGGGGGAGAGAGACCCAGTACTTC
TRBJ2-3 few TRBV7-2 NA CASSLDRTLLGTDTQYF TGTGCCAGCAGCTTAGACCGTACCCTACTTGGCACAGATACGCAGTATTTT
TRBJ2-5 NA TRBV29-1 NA CSVRGRIRQETQYF TGCAGCGTCCGGGGACGGATTAGACAAGAGACCCAGTACTTC
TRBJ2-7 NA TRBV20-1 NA CSARSDREVYNEQYF TGCAGTGCTAGATCCGACAGGGAGGTCTACAATGAGCAGTACTTC
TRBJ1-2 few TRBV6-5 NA CASSYSGRTNYGYTF TGTGCCAGCAGTTACTCAGGGAGGACTAACTATGGCTACACCTTC
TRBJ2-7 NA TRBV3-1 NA CASSQDGPYEQYF TGTGCCAGCAGCCAAGATGGGCCCTACGAGCAGTACTTC
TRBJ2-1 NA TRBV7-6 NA CASSPLEYNEQFF TGTGCCAGCAGCCCCTTAGAGTACAATGAGCAGTTCTTC
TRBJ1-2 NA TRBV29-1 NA CSVGAGAGDYGYTF TGCAGCGTTGGGGCAGGGGCTGGGGACTATGGCTACACCTTC
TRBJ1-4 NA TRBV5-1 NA CASSDPGNNEKLFF TGCGCCAGCAGCGACCCGGGGAATAATGAAAAACTGTTTTTT
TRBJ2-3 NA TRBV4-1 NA CASSQERDTQYF TGCGCCAGCAGCCAAGAGCGAGATACGCAGTATTTT
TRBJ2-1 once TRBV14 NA CASSHRDSYNEQFF TGTGCCAGCAGCCACCGGGACTCCTACAATGAGCAGTTCTTC
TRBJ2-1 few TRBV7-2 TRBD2 CASRPGLAGHEQFF TGTGCCAGCAGACCGGGACTAGCGGGACATGAGCAGTTCTTC
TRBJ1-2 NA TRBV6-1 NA CASSGTGSGANYGYTF TGTGCCAGCAGTGGAACAGGGAGTGGAGCGAACTATGGCTACACCTTC
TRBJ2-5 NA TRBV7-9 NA CASSPRQALYQETQYF TGTGCCAGCAGCCCGAGACAGGCCTTGTACCAAGAGACCCAGTACTTC
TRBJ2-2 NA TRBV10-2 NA CASSDWRQGTGELFF TGCGCCAGCAGTGACTGGAGGCAGGGAACCGGGGAGCTGTTTTTT
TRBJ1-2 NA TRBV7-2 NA CASSFGRGNGYTF TGTGCCAGCAGCTTCGGTAGGGGTAATGGCTACACCTTC
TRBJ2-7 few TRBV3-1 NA CASSHQVDYEQYF TGTGCCAGCAGCCACCAGGTAGACTACGAGCAGTACTTC
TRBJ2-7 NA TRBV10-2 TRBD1 CASSEGTGGFEQYF TGCGCCAGCAGTGAGGGGACAGGGGGCTTCGAGCAGTACTTC
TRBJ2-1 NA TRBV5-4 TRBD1 CTSSQGVHNEQFF TGTACCAGCAGCCAGGGGGTTCACAATGAGCAGTTCTTC
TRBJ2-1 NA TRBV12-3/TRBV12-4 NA CASTLGLEGRGYEQFF TGTGCCAGCACCTTAGGACTTGAGGGACGGGGGTATGAGCAGTTCTTC
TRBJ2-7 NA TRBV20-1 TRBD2 CSARASGRSEQYF TGCAGTGCTAGGGCTAGCGGGAGGAGCGAGCAGTACTTC
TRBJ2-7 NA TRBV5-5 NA CASSEQETFSYEQYF TGTGCCAGCAGCGAACAGGAAACCTTCTCCTACGAGCAGTACTTC
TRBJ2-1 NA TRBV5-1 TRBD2 CASSEGTSGSEQFF TGCGCCAGCAGCGAGGGGACTAGCGGTAGTGAGCAGTTCTTC
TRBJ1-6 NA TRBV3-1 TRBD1 CASSRQGEPPLHF TGTGCCAGCAGCAGACAGGGGGAGCCACCCCTCCACTTT
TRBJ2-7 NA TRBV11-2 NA CASSLGRYYDQYF TGTGCCAGCAGCTTGGGCAGGTACTACGATCAGTACTTC
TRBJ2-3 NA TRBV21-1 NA CASSKDASTDTQYF TGTGCCAGCAGCAAAGACGCGAGCACAGATACGCAGTATTTT
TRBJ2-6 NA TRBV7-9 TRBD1 CASSPRDRAYSGANVLTF TGTGCCAGCAGCCCCCGGGACAGGGCATACTCTGGGGCCAACGTCCTGACTTTC
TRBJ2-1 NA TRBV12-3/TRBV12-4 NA CASSGGLDEQFF TGTGCCAGCAGTGGTGGCTTGGATGAGCAGTTCTTC
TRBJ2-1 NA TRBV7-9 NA CASSLGMGGTSVQFF TGTGCCAGCAGCTTAGGCATGGGGGGCACAAGTGTGCAGTTCTTC
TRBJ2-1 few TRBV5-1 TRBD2 CASSQTSGSFNEQFF TGCGCCAGCAGCCAGACTAGCGGGAGCTTTAATGAGCAGTTCTTC
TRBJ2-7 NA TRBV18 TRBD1 CASSPTRTGDEQYF TGTGCCAGCTCACCAACAAGGACAGGGGATGAGCAGTACTTC
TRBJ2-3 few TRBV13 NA CASSFRTGTDTQYF TGTGCCAGCAGCTTTCGGACAGGCACAGATACGCAGTATTTT